This T cell receptor beta chain stems from a study of TIL therapy for anti-PD-1-resistant metastatic lung cancer. Background on the study: Four tumors were EGFR-mutant and two were ALK-rearranged.

Time point described: pre-treatment sample, taken before nivolumab and TIL therapy. Trimming shortened V by 3 bases and J by 0 bases, and 12 bases separated the two germline ends. Germline CDR1 is DFQATT and CDR2 is SNEGSKA (reference sequence). The CDR3 consists of 14 residues. The immunoSEQ assay was v3. The repertoire was sequenced with immunoSEQ multiplex PCR; TCRdb's copy has only in-frame clones and lacks some. The sample contains 20,000 or so clones, about 71% of which appear only once. This sequence was found in a person aged 25 to 85 with non-small cell lung cancer. The chain couples TRBV20-1 to TRBJ2-7, with D possibly matching TRBD2 (6 bases). Sequencing was performed on blood, taken at baseline. The CDR3: CSASRRGSSYEQYV. In DNA form, the CDR3 reads TGCAGTGCTAGTCGTCGGGGGAGCTCCTACGAGCAGTACGTC.